The TCR beta chain described here comes from a study of CD8 T cells in ankylosing spondylitis. One entry per CDR3 protein results from TCRdb running MiXCR on the 5' RACE reads. The sample has about 230,000 distinct CDR3 sequences, 8.2% seen once; the top ten hold more than 4.5%. This clonotype was observed at least ten times. The CDR3 is 18 amino acids. Per the germline V gene, CDR1 is DFQATT and CDR2 is SNEGSKA (reference sequence). Trimming took 3 bases from V and 3 from J, leaving 26 bases between them. This sequence joins TRBV20-1 and TRBJ2-5, with a possible D match to TRBD1 (5 bases). Sample: blood, either unsorted or a sorted T cell fraction (not recorded which). The sequence came from a female donor with ankylosing spondylitis or in good health (not recorded which). CDR3 sequence reads: CSARSTWGQAKPEETQYF. The CDR3 DNA follows: TGCAGTGCTAGGAGTACCTGGGGCCAGGCCAAGCCTGAAGAGACCCAGTACTTC.